This T cell receptor (beta chain) was observed in a study of long-term antiretroviral therapy in people with HIV. V lost 5 bases and J lost 6, with 13 bases in between. CDR1 and CDR2 from the germline V gene are SGHTA and FQGNSA. The CDR3 is 13 amino acids. The authors ran the immunoSEQ assay, v3.0, at survey level. Produced via immunoSEQ multiplex PCR; TCRdb's table is partial and in-frame only. The table has thousands of clones, approximately 85% seen once. The rearrangement joins TRBV7-2 to TRBJ1-2; a possible D gene is TRBD1 (6 bases). The source is a woman aged 45-60 years with HIV. The material was unsorted PBMCs, obtained 3.7 years after starting antiretroviral therapy. The CDR3 here is CASSLQGFDGYTF. CDR3 bases: TGTGCCAGCAGCCTACAGGGTTTTGATGGCTACACCTTC.